This T cell receptor (beta chain) was observed in a study of blood T cell repertoires in COVID-19. Study-wide context: From T cells, B-cell-depleted T cells, or PBMCs came the material, which was cDNA or gDNA.

Per the original methods: Reference gene primer amplification gave nucleated cell count estimates. Libraries were prepared by immunoSEQ multiplex PCR; TCRdb keeps only in-frame clonotypes and omits some of them. The V and J calls and clone size were taken over from that table, and D and trimming were inferred from the DNA. The top ten hold under 3% of the sample, which has some 400,000 clones, about 87% seen once. Per germline, CDR1 MNHEY and CDR2 SMNVEV (reference sequence). This CDR3 comprises 13 residues. V gave up 5 bases and J gave up 14 bases, with 18 bases separating them. Material for sequencing was peripheral blood. J is TRBJ1-4 and V is TRBV27; the D is unclear. The TCR was taken from a woman aged 55-75 years with COVID-19, enrolled during active disease. CDR3 loop: CASSIAQIGRLFF. The CDR3 DNA reads TGTGCCAGCAGTATAGCCCAGATCGGCCGGCTGTTTTTT.